This T cell receptor beta chain was recorded in a study of T cells in Graves' hyperthyroidism and ophthalmopathy. Every diagnosis used clinical symptoms, serum thyroxine and TRAb, thyroid ultrasound and orbital computed tomography. Using more than 7.5 ml of fresh peripheral blood, PBMCs were prepared. The CDR3 spans 15 residues. Germline CDR1 reads DFQATT; CDR2 reads SNEGSKA (reference sequence). Unmatched junction bases numbered 7, after V lost 0 bases and J lost 9 bases. Overall study findings and caveats: Patients with ophthalmopathy were separated from those with stable hyperthyroidism by a 13 V-J model.

Authors of the study amplified TCR beta CDR3 regions from RNA transcripts. When the TCR CDR3 underwent first-round RT-PCR, the HTBI primer set was used. TCRdb re-called the multiplex PCR reads through MiXCR, storing one row per CDR3 protein. The table shows hundreds of thousands of distinct CDR3 sequences, with approximately 16% occurring only once. This clonotype was counted many times. No antigen is known for it. The TCR sequence derives from a woman aged 55 to 70 with Graves' ophthalmopathy. Material: blood. This sequence joins TRBV20-1 and TRBJ2-7; TRBD2 aligns across 14 bases. In DNA, the CDR3 is TGCAGTGCTAGAGACAGGACTAGCGGGAGGATAGGGCAGTACTTC. This codes for CSARDRTSGRIGQYF.